Listed below are T cell receptor beta chains from one sample, sequenced in a study of blood T cell repertoires in COVID-19. TCRdb's copy holds only in-frame clones and misses some; the assay was immunoSEQ multiplex PCR. In the table there are about 120,000 clones, roughly 90% of which are singletons. Sequences were obtained from peripheral blood. These receptors came from a man aged 55 to 70 with COVID-19, enrolled during active disease. CDR3s include the opening cysteine and the closing phenylalanine or tryptophan. The D gene is left open where the match is weak. Clone size is not always given. Where it is, it says once, few, many or a class for expanded clones.

D gene	clone size	J gene	V gene	CDR3 protein	CDR3 DNA
TRBD2	NA	TRBJ2-1	TRBV6-2/TRBV6-3	CASSYSSGGEDNEQFF	TGTGCCAGCAGTTACTCGAGTGGGGGGGAGGACAATGAGCAGTTCTTC
NA	NA	TRBJ2-7	TRBV5-4	CASSYNRAEQYF	TGTGCCAGCAGTTATAACAGGGCCGAGCAGTACTTC
TRBD2	NA	TRBJ2-1	TRBV6-4	CASSDPTSGTNEQFF	TGTGCCAGCAGTGACCCGACTAGCGGGACCAATGAGCAGTTCTTC
NA	NA	TRBJ2-2	TRBV7-8	CASSLAGARLNTGELFF	TGTGCCAGCAGCTTAGCGGGAGCGAGGCTGAACACCGGGGAGCTGTTTTTT
TRBD1	once	TRBJ2-1	TRBV12-3/TRBV12-4	CASNRGREQFF	TGTGCCAGCAACAGGGGGCGAGAGCAGTTCTTC
NA	once	TRBJ1-1	TRBV28	CASSWGGAGTEAFF	TGTGCCAGCAGTTGGGGGGGGGCTGGGACTGAAGCTTTCTTT
TRBD2	NA	TRBJ2-7	TRBV10-1	CASSGTSGRASEQYF	TGCGCCAGCAGTGGGACTAGCGGGAGGGCTAGTGAGCAGTACTTC
TRBD2	NA	TRBJ2-5	TRBV12-5	CASDQGASGEETQYF	TGTGCTAGTGACCAAGGGGCTAGCGGGGAAGAGACCCAGTACTTC
TRBD1	once	TRBJ2-7	TRBV7-2	CASRPDRGSYEQYF	TGTGCCAGCAGACCAGACAGGGGTTCCTACGAGCAGTACTTC
NA	NA	TRBJ2-3	TRBV18	CASSPSQGPTDTQYF	TGTGCCAGCTCACCGTCCCAGGGGCCCACAGATACGCAGTATTTT
NA	NA	TRBJ1-6	TRBV5-1	CASSLAGGSALHF	TGCGCCAGCAGCTTGGCCGGGGGTTCGGCCCTCCACTTT
TRBD2	once	TRBJ2-2	TRBV5-4	CASSSGLAGDTGELFF	TGTGCCAGCAGCTCAGGACTAGCGGGAGACACCGGGGAGCTGTTTTTT
NA	once	TRBJ2-5	TRBV15	CATSRGLSGEGETQYF	TGTGCCACCAGCAGAGGACTTTCGGGAGAAGGAGAGACCCAGTACTTC
NA	NA	TRBJ1-6	TRBV27	CASSLYTGNANSPLHF	TGTGCCAGCAGTTTATATACGGGGAACGCTAATTCACCCCTCCACTTT
TRBD1	NA	TRBJ2-7	TRBV30	CAWSAGTGTYEQYF	TGTGCCTGGAGCGCCGGGACAGGGACCTACGAGCAGTACTTC
TRBD2	once	TRBJ2-2	TRBV24-1	CATRGGTDTGELFF	TGTGCCACTCGGGGGGGAACGGACACCGGGGAGCTGTTTTTT
NA	NA	TRBJ1-5	TRBV2	CASRLEANQPQHF	TGTGCCAGCAGGTTAGAGGCGAATCAGCCCCAGCATTTT
TRBD2	NA	TRBJ2-2	TRBV18	CASSPVGSGSVSTGELFF	TGTGCCAGCTCACCAGTCGGTAGCGGGAGCGTAAGCACCGGGGAGCTGTTTTTT
NA	NA	TRBJ2-1	TRBV9	CASSVAGEQFF	TGTGCCAGCAGCGTAGCAGGTGAGCAGTTCTTC